The 20 T cell receptor beta chains below all came from one sample that was sequenced in a study of OX40 agonist ivuxolimab in advanced cancers. The data were produced by immunoSEQ multiplex PCR, yet TCRdb's version contains in-frame clones alone and is incomplete. The data show 80,000 to 100,000 clones, 92% seen once. The input for sequencing was CD4+ or CD8+ T cells sorted from blood, taken in a trial of the OX40 agonist ivuxolimab. These receptors all come from an adult with an advanced solid tumor such as melanoma, head and neck, liver or kidney cancer.

V usage is TRBV2 and J usage is TRBJ2-1, with D unclear. This CDR3 comprises 15 residues. V shed 6 bases and J shed 9 bases, with 21 bases lying between them. Germline V gene sequence: CDR1 SNHLY, CDR2 FYNNEI. The CDR3 DNA reads as TGTGCCAGCAGGGCTCAGAGCCTCGAGGTGGGTGAGCAGTTCTTC. It translates to CASRAQSLEVGEQFF.

V gene TRBV7-9 combines with J gene TRBJ2-3, with 9 bases that match TRBD2. Germline CDR1 and CDR2: SEHNR and FQNEAQ (reference sequence). Trimming removed 1 base from V and 0 bases from J; junction bases left unmatched: 2. The CDR3 loop spans 16 amino acids. CDR3 DNA: TGTGCCAGCAGCTTAGGACTAGCGGCTAGCACAGATACGCAGTATTTT. Amino acid sequence: CASSLGLAASTDTQYF.

The gene calls are TRBV6-1 and TRBJ1-3; D uncertain. CDR3 size: 15 residues. The germline gives CDR1 MNHNS, CDR2 SASEGT. The V gene lost 8 bases and the J gene lost 0 bases, with 14 bases spanning the gap. The DNA for the CDR3 is TGTGCCAGCGGCGCCGGACCCTTCTCTGGAAACACCATATATTTT. This sequence encodes CASGAGPFSGNTIYF.

CDR3 protein: CATRLGIVTGNTGELFF. CDR3 DNA: TGCGCCACCAGGTTGGGGATAGTAACAGGGAACACCGGGGAGCTGTTTTTT. The chain joins TRBV5-1 to TRBJ2-2; weak D call: TRBD1 (5 bases). The length of the CDR3 is 17 residues. V lost 9 bases and J 1 base, leaving 22 bases between the germline ends. CDR1 is SGHRS and CDR2 is YFSETQ in the germline V gene.

This chain links TRBV5-5 with TRBJ2-3; unclear D gene. Germline V CDR1 and CDR2: SGHKS, YYEKEE (reference sequence). Trimming stripped 4 bases from V and 3 bases from J, with 12 bases between. The CDR3 length is 14 residues. CDR3 loop: CASSGLTGTDTQYF. DNA of the CDR3: TGTGCCAGCAGCGGCCTAACTGGGACAGATACGCAGTATTTT.

V is TRBV27 and J is TRBJ1-2; 11 bases are a match to TRBD1. The CDR3 runs 13 residues. The junction had 0 bases not matched to a gene; V was cut back by 4 bases and J by 5 bases. In germline, CDR1 is MNHEY, CDR2 SMNVEV (reference sequence). CDR3 residues: CASSWDRGYGYTF. CDR3 coding DNA: TGTGCCAGCAGTTGGGACAGGGGGTATGGCTACACCTTC.

The chain employs TRBV28 and TRBJ1-2; D unresolved. The CDR3 has 12 amino acids. The V gene's germline CDR1 is MDHEN and CDR2 SYDVKM. The V gene lost 2 bases and the J gene lost 5 bases, with 6 bases spanning the gap. The CDR3 reads CASSLAGYGYTF. In DNA form, the CDR3 reads TGTGCCAGCAGTTTAGCAGGATATGGCTACACCTTC.

This sequence joins TRBV5-1 and TRBJ2-5; no clear D gene. Germline values: CDR1 SGHRS, CDR2 YFSETQ. The CDR3 sequence is 13 residues long. V was pared by 1 base and J by 2 bases, with 6 bases between. The CDR3 nucleotides are TGCGCCAGCAGCTTGTTGGGGCAAGAGACCCAGTACTTC. Encoded protein: CASSLLGQETQYF.

The CDR3 sequence is CASNRGTGETEAFF. As DNA, the CDR3 is TGCGCCAGCAATAGAGGGACAGGAGAGACTGAAGCTTTCTTT. This chain connects TRBV10-2 to TRBJ1-1, with 8 bases aligning to TRBD1. This CDR3 region has 14 residues. The V segment lost 7 bases and the J segment 5 bases; nucleotides outside the gene matches: 9. Germline assignment: CDR1 WSHSY and CDR2 SAAADI.

The V and J genes are TRBV2 and TRBJ2-1, with a weak D call TRBD2 (6 bases). Germline V CDR1 and CDR2: SNHLY, FYNNEI. The CDR3 totals 16 residues. Trimming shortened V by 5 bases and J by 0 bases, and 14 bases separated the two germline ends. CDR3 sequence: CASSTSSASSYNEQFF. The DNA for the CDR3 is TGTGCCAGCAGTACGTCTAGCGCCAGCTCCTACAATGAGCAGTTCTTC.

The chain links TRBV7-6 to TRBJ2-5; D possibly matches TRBD1 or TRBD2 (6 bases each). V dropped 5 bases and J dropped 5 bases, with 18 bases sitting between them. CDR3 length equals 15 residues. Germline V CDR1 and CDR2: SGHVS, FNYEAQ. For the CDR3, the DNA is TGTGCCAGCAGCCAATACGGGGGCGCTGGGGAGACCCAGTACTTC. Translation gives CASSQYGGAGETQYF.

This chain joins TRBV6-1 and TRBJ1-5, with D tentatively TRBD1 (6 bases). The CDR3 covers 14 residues. Between the trimmed V and J ends, which lost 3 bases and 7 bases, there was a span of 13 bases. From germline, CDR1 is MNHNS and CDR2 SASEGT. The CDR3 DNA is TGTGCCAGCAGTGATAGCACAGGGATGCAGCCCCAGCATTTT. Translated: CASSDSTGMQPQHF.

This chain joins TRBV27 and TRBJ2-7; 10 nucleotides align to TRBD1. This CDR3 has 18 amino acids. CDR1 is MNHEY and CDR2 is SMNVEV in the germline V gene (reference sequence). V was clipped by 7 bases and J by 3 bases; unmatched bases: 18. The CDR3, as DNA: TGTGCCAGCACCTTTACCCTGACAGGGGGCGATTCGCTCTACGAGCAGTACTTC. Its translation is CASTFTLTGGDSLYEQYF.

The chain uses TRBV9 and TRBJ1-2; no firm D call. The ends were cut back, 4 bases at V and 6 bases at J, with 19 bases in the middle. The CDR3 has 15 amino acids. Germline CDR1 reads SGDLS; CDR2 reads YYNGEE. CDR3 loop: CASSPHRYTFDGYTF. The CDR3 bases are TGTGCCAGCAGCCCACACCGGTATACATTCGATGGCTACACCTTC.

V and J are TRBV7-8 and TRBJ1-3; D is ambiguous. V was pared by 2 bases and J by 0 bases, with 11 bases between. Germline CDR1 is SGHVS and CDR2 is FQNEAQ. The CDR3 totals 16 residues. CDR3 sequence reads: CASSLLRIYSGNTIYF. The CDR3 nucleotides read TGTGCCAGCAGCTTACTAAGGATTTACTCTGGAAACACCATATATTTT.

The chain combines TRBV6-6 with TRBJ1-4, with 8 bases fitting TRBD1. The trim removed 0 bases at V and 5 bases at J, leaving 2 bases unmatched. CDR3 size: 15 residues. Looked up from germline, CDR1 is MNHNY and CDR2 is SVGAGI (reference sequence). In nucleotides, the CDR3 is TGTGCCAGCAGTTACTCTGACAGGGGAAATGAAAAACTGTTTTTT. As protein: CASSYSDRGNEKLFF.

This clone appeared once. V usage is TRBV7-3 and J usage is TRBJ2-2; no definite D call. The germline gives CDR1 SGHTA, CDR2 FQGTGA. The V gene lost 3 bases and the J gene lost 3 bases, with 8 bases spanning the gap. This CDR3 is 14 amino acids long. CDR3: CASSLGSHTGELFF. In nucleotides, the CDR3 is TGTGCCAGCAGCTTGGGCAGCCACACCGGGGAGCTGTTTTTT.

V and J are TRBV11-2 and TRBJ1-3; TRBD1 is a possible D gene (6 bases). The CDR3 has 16 residues. Germline V gene data show CDR1 as SGHAT and CDR2 as FQNNGV. Trimming took 3 bases from V and 0 from J, leaving 12 bases between them. The CDR3 region is CASSFKGQFSGNTIYF. DNA of the CDR3: TGTGCCAGCAGCTTCAAAGGACAGTTCTCTGGAAACACCATATATTTT.

The chain joins TRBV19 to TRBJ2-1; 7 nucleotides align to TRBD2. The CDR3 totals 17 residues. Germline assignment: CDR1 LNHDA and CDR2 SQIVND (reference sequence). The V and J ends lost 5 bases and 8 bases, in that order; junction bases with no gene match: 18. The CDR3: CASSPWAPSGKVDEQFF. CDR3 DNA sequence: TGTGCCAGTAGTCCGTGGGCCCCCAGCGGGAAGGTCGATGAGCAGTTCTTC.

J is TRBJ2-5 and V is TRBV13; no firm D call. This CDR3 region has 12 residues. The germline V and J ends were trimmed by 2 bases and 9 bases, with 10 bases remaining between them. CDR1 and CDR2 from the germline V gene are PRHDT and FYEKMQ (reference sequence). CDR3 coding DNA: TGTGCCAGCAGCTTAACGCACGGGTCCCAGTACTTC. Protein sequence: CASSLTHGSQYF.